The rows below give T cell receptor beta chains drawn from one sample of a study of shared clonotypes between healthy human individuals. Clones were read by immunoSEQ multiplex PCR, and TCRdb kept only the in-frame ones, dropping some. The table has about 1 million clones, around 76% seen once. The sequenced sample was memory CD4+ T cells sorted from blood. The receptors originated from a man younger than 35 in good health. The CDR3 runs from the conserved cysteine through the conserved F or W.

V gene: TRBV4-1; CDR3 protein: CASSLYRDTYEQYF
V gene: TRBV10-2; CDR3 protein: CASSDPGDSRYEQYF
V gene: TRBV12-5; CDR3 protein: CASGSGLDTQYF
V gene: TRBV30; CDR3 protein: CAWSVQANYGYTF
V gene: TRBV19; CDR3 protein: CATSPGQGQTGNTIYF
V gene: TRBV7-2; CDR3 protein: CASSRQVGTDTQYF
V gene: TRBV2; CDR3 protein: CASSGLAGTYEQYF
V gene: TRBV5-1; CDR3 protein: CASSSRTSPGEQFF
V gene: TRBV2; CDR3 protein: CASSPASNSPLHF
V gene: TRBV19; CDR3 protein: CASSTGQAMNTEAFF
V gene: TRBV9; CDR3 protein: CASSAQGFYGYTF
V gene: TRBV7-2; CDR3 protein: CASSLKESGANVLTF
V gene: TRBV6-5; CDR3 protein: CASTPPRLDTQYF
V gene: TRBV29-1; CDR3 protein: CSVREGGYGYTF
V gene: TRBV18; CDR3 protein: CASSIGKRDNEQFF
V gene: TRBV5-1; CDR3 protein: CASSFAFRVDEKLFF
V gene: TRBV6-1; CDR3 protein: CASSGISTDTQYF
V gene: TRBV18; CDR3 protein: CASSPDPRSGNTIYF
V gene: TRBV5-1; CDR3 protein: CASSFSGGAADTQYF
V gene: TRBV9; CDR3 protein: CASSRLASGAPDTQYF
V gene: TRBV18; CDR3 protein: CASSRNRGLNRDEQFF
V gene: TRBV5-6; CDR3 protein: CASSWGAGTEAFF
V gene: TRBV7-2; CDR3 protein: CASSPDTSPIVQYF
V gene: TRBV10-2; CDR3 protein: CASKEGASAVGELFF
V gene: TRBV7-2; CDR3 protein: CASSLDESGRVPYVEQYF
V gene: TRBV6-5; CDR3 protein: CASSYGGSRTDTQYF
V gene: TRBV6-4; CDR3 protein: CASSDSISGCSCATNEKLFF
V gene: TRBV10-3; CDR3 protein: CAISESAASGDHNEQFF
V gene: TRBV5-1; CDR3 protein: CASSFWAGKTGELFF
V gene: TRBV5-1; CDR3 protein: CASRRDVGTGELFF
V gene: TRBV11-2; CDR3 protein: CASSHAGTGVAGELFF
V gene: TRBV18; CDR3 protein: CASSSLGQPQHF
V gene: TRBV4-1; CDR3 protein: CASSPLLFLEQYF
V gene: TRBV5-1; CDR3 protein: CASSSRFPAPFTDTQYF
V gene: TRBV4-2; CDR3 protein: CASSQVGQGGTGELFF
V gene: TRBV23-1; CDR3 protein: CASSLGGASNQPQHF
V gene: TRBV30; CDR3 protein: CAWSLRGYEQYF
V gene: TRBV19; CDR3 protein: CASSLGGSSYEQYF
V gene: TRBV4-1; CDR3 protein: CASSLLTGGSGNTIYF
V gene: TRBV2; CDR3 protein: CARGWREHQETQYF